This passage covers 7 T cell receptor beta chains from one sample sequenced in a study of tissue T cells after allogeneic stem cell transplantation. Data came from immunoSEQ multiplex PCR; TCRdb stores just in-frame clones and leaves some out. Found here are over 1,500 clones, around half of them singletons; the top ten hold roughly 31%. Time point: mouse harvest day 14 after allogeneic transplant. Each mouse received 10^7 T-cell-depleted marrow cells plus 10^6 splenic CD5+ T cells by tail vein. Sequenced sample: blood. The receptors were gathered from a female BALB/c mouse given C57BL/6 T cells with graft-versus-host disease after an allogeneic hematopoietic cell transplant.

The sample holds a few counts of this clone. Here the gene names and germline are mouse. The read ends 1 residue before the CDR3 terminus; that terminus is restored from the germline J gene. The V call is TRBV12-1, the J call TRBJ2-5; a possible D gene is TRBD2 (7 bases). This CDR3 is 15 amino acids long. With 1 base removed from V and 1 base from J, the gap between germline ends came to 11 bases. Germline lookup yields CDR1 SGHSN and CDR2 HYEKVE. The CDR3 bases that were read are TGTGCCAGCTCTCTGGTGGGGGGCGACCAAGACACCCAGTAC. This sequence encodes CASSLVGGDQDTQY. In full, the CDR3 is CASSLVGGDQDTQYF.

A word on this clone: Mouse gene names and germline throughout. Read coverage stops 1 residue before the CDR3 terminus; the germline J gene supplies the remainder. The J gene is TRBJ2-7, the V gene TRBV19, with D hard to call. Trimming took off 2 bases at V and 4 bases at J, with 7 bases between the two ends. This CDR3 is built from 12 residues. Germline V gives CDR1 FNHDT, CDR2 SITEND (reference sequence). The CDR3 region is CASSIHRYEQYF. Incomplete CDR3 DNA: TGTGCCAGCAGTATCCACAGATATGAACAGTAC.

By share, this clone ranks as large. Here the gene names and germline are mouse. The CDR3 extends 1 residue past the end of the read, so its final part is completed from the germline J gene. J is TRBJ2-3 and V is TRBV19; possibly TRBD1 or TRBD2 for D (5 bases each). The germline V gene encodes CDR1 FNHDT and CDR2 SITEND (reference sequence). CDR3 length: 14 residues. The V gene lost 5 bases and the J gene lost 0 bases, with 10 bases spanning the gap. The CDR3 loop reads CASSPGGSAETLYF. The CDR3 bases that were read are TGTGCCAGCAGCCCCGGGGGTAGTGCAGAAACGCTGTAT.

In regard to this clone: Gene names are mouse gene names. The read comes to an end 1 residue before the CDR3 does, leaving the germline J gene to fill in the end. The gene calls are TRBV16 and TRBJ1-2; possible D gene TRBD1, 6 bases. The CDR3 totals 14 residues. The V end was cut by 1 base, the J end by 0 bases, with 6 bases between. CDR1 is SGHSA and CDR2 is FRNQAP in the germline V gene. CDR3 bases read: TGTGCAAGCAGCTTAGGGACAGCAAACTCCGACTACACC. Protein product: CASSLGTANSDYT. The entire CDR3 protein is CASSLGTANSDYTF.

There are a few counts of this clone. Genes here carry mouse names. CDR3 DNA (partial): TGTGCCAGCAGCCCGGACAGGGGGGATGAACAGTAC. Encoded protein: CASSPDRGDEQY. The entire CDR3 protein reads CASSPDRGDEQYF. The chain links TRBV3 to TRBJ2-7, with 10 nucleotides matching TRBD1. The read stops 1 residue short of the end of the CDR3; the missing end is completed from the germline J gene. Trimming at V came to 5 bases and at J to 5 bases, leaving 3 bases not matched to a gene. In germline, CDR1 is SNHLY, CDR2 FYNGKV (reference sequence). The CDR3 is 13 amino acids.

As regards this clone: Mouse names are used for the genes. CDR3 sequence: CASSQGRVSGNTLYF. The CDR3 bases that were read are TGTGCCAGCAGCCAGGGGAGGGTTTCTGGAAATACGCTCTAT. V is TRBV2 and J is TRBJ1-3, with no clear D. The observed sequence ends 1 residue before the CDR3 terminus, with the missing tail filled in from the germline J gene. In germline, CDR1 is LGHNA, CDR2 YSYQKL. The V end lost 3 bases, the J end lost 0 bases, and 9 bases lay between the germline ends. The CDR3 totals 15 residues.

In this sample, this clone is large. These gene names are mouse names. The missing CDR3 end, 1 residue past where the read stops, is filled in from the germline J gene. This chain joins TRBV16 and TRBJ2-7; 12 bases fit TRBD1. Germline CDR1 and CDR2: SGHSA and FRNQAP. This CDR3 has 14 residues. Trimming took 1 base from V and 6 from J; bases not matched to a gene: 1. CDR3 DNA (partial): TGTGCAAGCAGCTTAGGGGACAGGGGGCCTGAACAGTAC. This codes for CASSLGDRGPEQY. The full CDR3 protein reads CASSLGDRGPEQYF.